This TCR beta chain was sequenced in a study of shared clonotypes between healthy human individuals. The repertoire was sequenced with immunoSEQ multiplex PCR; TCRdb's copy has only in-frame clones and lacks some. The table shows fewer than 1.4 million clones, with approximately 78% occurring only once. The CDR3 loop spans 15 amino acids. CDR1 is SGHAT, CDR2 FQNNGV, per germline. Unmatched junction bases numbered 9, after V lost 6 bases and J lost 3 bases. This clonotype was sampled from a man in his late teens or twenties in good health. Some clones in this sample may be carry-over from other donors' samples. The V gene is TRBV11-2, the J gene TRBJ2-7; TRBD2 aligns across 9 bases. The sequencing sample was made of memory CD4+ T cells from PBMCs. Subset reported: CD45RA-negative fraction. This chain's CDR3 is CASSRRLAENYEQYF. The CDR3 region has the DNA TGTGCCAGCAGTCGACGACTAGCGGAAAACTACGAGCAGTACTTC.